The 21 T cell receptor beta chains given below trace back to one sample, sequenced in a study of beta chain features in type 1 diabetes. Isolated RNA was reverse transcribed in full, so expressed TCRB transcripts were sequenced. This table comes from immunoSEQ multiplex PCR, and its TCRdb copy is limited to in-frame clones, with some not included. The sample lists 310,000 or so clones, about 10% occurring once. Sequenced input: naive CD4+ T cells from blood. The receptors here all came from a woman in her 30s in good health.

The V and J genes are TRBV19 and TRBJ1-5, with D possibly matching TRBD1 (5 bases). This CDR3 contains 14 residues. The ends were cut back, 2 bases at V and 3 bases at J, with 8 bases in the middle. CDR1 and CDR2 from the germline V gene are LNHDA and SQIVND (reference sequence). The chain's CDR3 is CASSIQGNNQPQHF. CDR3 bases: TGTGCCAGTAGTATACAGGGCAACAATCAGCCCCAGCATTTT.

The table lists this clone with a few counts. The rearrangement uses TRBV7-2 and TRBJ2-2; a weak D match, TRBD1 (5 bases). The germline CDR1 and CDR2 sequences are SGHTA and FQGNSA. V was cut by 5 bases and J by 6 bases, with 16 bases left in between. There are 15 residues in the CDR3. The CDR3 region is CASSLRQIRAGELFF. Here the CDR3 DNA reads TGTGCCAGCAGCCTGCGACAGATTAGAGCCGGGGAGCTGTTTTTT. The whole variable domain, remainder taken from reference TRBV7-2 and TRBJ2-2, is GAGVSQSPSNKVTEKGKDVELRCDPISGHTALYWYRQSLGQGLEFLIYFQGNSAPDKSGLPSDRFSAERTGGSVSTLTIQRTQQEDSAVYLCASSLRQIRAGELFFGEGSRLTVL.

This clone came up a few times. The chain's CDR3 is CASSLDRPGGYGYTF. As DNA, the CDR3 is TGCGCCAGCAGCTTGGACAGGCCGGGCGGTTATGGCTACACCTTC. The gene calls are TRBV5-1 and TRBJ1-2, with D perhaps matching TRBD1 (5 bases). Trimming removed 0 bases from V and 5 bases from J, with 14 bases in between. Per the germline V gene, CDR1 is SGHRS and CDR2 is YFSETQ. CDR3 length: 15 residues. Complete variable domain (other parts from reference TRBV5-1 and TRBJ1-2): KAGVTQTPRYLIKTRGQQVTLSCSPISGHRSVSWYQQTPGQGLQFLFEYFSETQRNKGNFPGRFSGRQFSNSRSEMNVSTLELGDSALYLCASSLDRPGGYGYTFGSGTRLTVV.

This clone was counted only a few times. V usage is TRBV4-1 and J usage is TRBJ2-7; 8 bases are shared with TRBD1. Germline V gene lookup returns CDR1 MGHRA and CDR2 YSYEKL. The CDR3 runs to 15 residues. Trimming cost V 1 base and J 4 bases; bases outside gene matches: 6. In DNA, the CDR3 is TGCGCCAGCAGCCAAGGGGCAGGGGGCAATTACGAGCAGTACTTC. Its translation is CASSQGAGGNYEQYF.

This chain joins TRBV5-1 and TRBJ1-1, with D possibly matching TRBD1 (6 bases). In germline, CDR1 is SGHRS, CDR2 YFSETQ. V was clipped by 5 bases and J by 4 bases, with 12 bases between them. This CDR3 contains 13 residues. CDR3 DNA sequence: TGCGCCAGCAGGACAGGACGGGGCACTGAAGCTTTCTTT. Protein sequence: CASRTGRGTEAFF. Looking up the rest from reference TRBV5-1 and TRBJ1-1 gives the full variable domain: KAGVTQTPRYLIKTRGQQVTLSCSPISGHRSVSWYQQTPGQGLQFLFEYFSETQRNKGNFPGRFSGRQFSNSRSEMNVSTLELGDSALYLCASRTGRGTEAFFGQGTRLTVV.

The chain joins TRBV5-1 to TRBJ2-3; 7 bases align to TRBD2. The V segment lost 2 bases and the J segment 0 bases; nucleotides outside the gene matches: 6. CDR3 length equals 16 residues. The germline V gene has CDR1 SGHRS and CDR2 YFSETQ. The CDR3 is CASSFLAEASTDTQYF. CDR3 bases: TGCGCCAGCAGCTTCCTAGCGGAGGCTAGCACAGATACGCAGTATTTT.

This clone turned up a few times. This chain connects TRBV30 to TRBJ1-1; possible D gene TRBD1, 5 bases. Per the germline V gene, CDR1 is GTSNPN and CDR2 is SVGIG (reference sequence). The ends were cut back, 8 bases at V and 4 bases at J, with 14 bases in the middle. The CDR3 extends over 12 amino acids. For the CDR3, the DNA is TGTGCCGGCCTTCCGGGGGGCACTGAAGCTTTCTTT. Translation: CAGLPGGTEAFF. Complete variable domain (other parts from reference TRBV30 and TRBJ1-1): SQTIHQWPATLVQPVGSPLSLECTVEGTSNPNLYWYRQAAGRGLQLLFYSVGIGQISSEVPQNLSASRPQDRQFILSSKKLLLSDSGFYLCAGLPGGTEAFFGQGTRLTVV.

The chain recombines TRBV30 with TRBJ2-3; 9 bases agree with TRBD1. Trimming at V came to 4 bases and at J to 0 bases, leaving 8 bases not matched to a gene. From germline, CDR1 is GTSNPN and CDR2 SVGIG (reference sequence). The CDR3 consists of 16 residues. The CDR3, as DNA: TGTGCCTGGATACGGGGACAGGGTTTTAGCACAGATACGCAGTATTTT. Protein: CAWIRGQGFSTDTQYF.

This clone appeared a few times. The chain couples TRBV11-3 to TRBJ2-1, with TRBD2 as a possible D gene (6 bases). The CDR3 consists of 18 residues. CDR1 is SGHNT and CDR2 is YENEEA in the germline V gene. Trimming removed 1 base at V and 1 base at J, with 17 bases between. The CDR3 loop reads CASSLGDGRGSSYNEQFF. CDR3 DNA sequence: TGTGCCAGCAGCTTAGGGGACGGGAGAGGCTCTTCCTACAATGAGCAGTTCTTC.

The chain links TRBV19 to TRBJ2-1, with D possibly being TRBD2 (6 bases). V lost 4 bases to trimming and J lost 4 bases, with 29 bases between them. This CDR3 contains 20 residues. Germline-derived CDR1 and CDR2 are LNHDA and SQIVND (reference sequence). The CDR3 DNA reads TGTGCCAGTAGTAGTTGGAGGGAATCTGGGTATTTAATTGGGTACAATGAGCAGTTCTTC. Its translation: CASSSWRESGYLIGYNEQFF. The variable domain in full, completed from reference TRBV19 and TRBJ2-1, reads DGGITQSPKYLFRKEGQNVTLSCEQNLNHDAMYWYRQDPGQGLRLIYYSQIVNDFQKGDIAEGYSVSREKKESFPLTVTSAQKNPTAFYLCASSSWRESGYLIGYNEQFFGPGTRLTVL.

This clone was seen a few times. The chain couples TRBV7-2 to TRBJ2-5, with 8 nucleotides matching TRBD1. Germline V gene data show CDR1 as SGHTA and CDR2 as FQGNSA. Losses at the gene ends were 4 bases for V and 5 bases for J; bases not matched to a gene: 3. The CDR3 contains 13 residues. The CDR3 loop reads CASSSDRAETQYF. CDR3 DNA sequence: TGTGCCAGCAGCTCGGACAGGGCGGAGACCCAGTACTTC.

The rearrangement links TRBV7-2 to TRBJ2-5, with TRBD2 identical over 16 bases. This CDR3 comprises 16 residues. CDR1 and CDR2 from the germline V gene are SGHTA and FQGNSA. V shed 3 bases, J shed 5 bases, and the junction held 3 bases outside the gene matches. The chain's CDR3 is CASSFLGLAGGETQYF. CDR3 sequence (DNA): TGTGCCAGCAGCTTCTTGGGACTAGCGGGAGGGGAGACCCAGTACTTC.

V is TRBV10-3 and J is TRBJ2-1, with 8 nucleotides matching TRBD1. In germline, CDR1 is ENHRY, CDR2 SYGVKD. With V trimmed by 5 bases and J by 5 bases, 5 bases remained unmatched. This CDR3 has 14 residues. The CDR3 protein is CAISQGARDNEQFF. CDR3 bases: TGTGCCATCAGTCAGGGGGCAAGAGACAATGAGCAGTTCTTC.

This chain links TRBV4-2 with TRBJ2-7; 9 nucleotides match TRBD1. Germline lookup yields CDR1 LGHNA and CDR2 YNFKEQ. This CDR3 spans 16 amino acids. The ends lost 3 bases at V and 0 bases at J; junction bases unmatched: 6. The CDR3 nucleotides read TGTGCCAGCAGCCAGGCCGGGACAGGGAGCTCCTACGAGCAGTACTTC. It translates to CASSQAGTGSSYEQYF.

This clone has just a few counts. The chain links TRBV9 to TRBJ2-1; 11 positions agree with TRBD2. CDR1 and CDR2 (germline): SGDLS, YYNGEE. After removal of 0 bases from V and 7 bases from J, the junction contained 3 bases not matched to a gene. The CDR3 covers 15 residues. The CDR3 spells CASSVATSGKNEQFF. The CDR3 DNA is TGTGCCAGCAGCGTAGCGACTAGCGGGAAAAATGAGCAGTTCTTC.

The chain employs TRBV7-9 and TRBJ1-2; 10 nucleotides align to TRBD1. This CDR3 spans 14 amino acids. V lost 6 bases, J lost 5 bases, and 6 bases stayed unmatched. Germline CDR1 and CDR2: SEHNR and FQNEAQ (reference sequence). The CDR3 region has the DNA TGTGCCAGCAGAGACCGGGACAGGGGTTATGGCTACACCTTC. This encodes CASRDRDRGYGYTF.

The table lists this clone with a few counts. The chain uses TRBV4-2 and TRBJ2-7; D ambiguous. Trimming removed 0 bases from V and 4 bases from J, with 7 bases in between. Per the germline V gene, CDR1 is LGHNA and CDR2 is YNFKEQ. The CDR3 has 13 residues. CDR3 region: CASSQDFQYEQYF. The CDR3 DNA follows: TGTGCCAGCAGCCAAGATTTCCAGTACGAGCAGTACTTC.

This clone has just a few counts. The junction differs from germline at one of its ends, possibly a read error. V usage is TRBV7-8 and J usage is TRBJ1-1, with D possibly TRBD1 on 5 matching bases. The V gene's germline CDR1 is SGHVS and CDR2 FQNEAQ. This CDR3 contains 15 residues. In DNA, the CDR3 is TGTGCCAGCAGCGTAGCCGCGTGGCAGGGATTAAAAGCTTTCTTT. This codes for CASSVAAWQGLKAFF. The whole variable domain, filled in from reference TRBV7-8 and TRBJ1-1, reads GAGVSQSPRYKVAKRGQDVALRCDPISGHVSLFWYQQALGQGPEFLTYFQNEAQLDKSGLPSDRFFAERPEGSVSTLKIQRTQQEDSAVYLCASSVAAWQGLKAFFGQGTRLTVV.

This clone was found a few times. The chain joins TRBV30 to TRBJ1-5, with a weak D call TRBD1 (5 bases). From germline, CDR1 is GTSNPN and CDR2 SVGIG (reference sequence). The V end lost 2 bases, the J end lost 6 bases, and 11 bases lay between the germline ends. The CDR3 consists of 13 residues. The CDR3 DNA is TGTGCCTGGAGTTTAGATACAGGTCAGCCCCAGCATTTT. This sequence encodes CAWSLDTGQPQHF.

This clone appeared a few times. The genes are TRBV7-3 and TRBJ2-5; TRBD1 might be the D (6 bases). The CDR3 length is 13 residues. Germline loops: CDR1 SGHTA, CDR2 FQGTGA. The V gene lost 4 bases and the J gene lost 5 bases, with 11 bases spanning the gap. The CDR3 region has the DNA TGTGCCAGCAGCTCAGGGGCGTCGGAGACCCAGTACTTC. It translates to CASSSGASETQYF.

V and J are TRBV15 and TRBJ2-7; 7 bases match TRBD1. J was trimmed by 0 bases and V by 0 bases; bases with no gene match: 8. The CDR3 totals 17 residues. Per germline, CDR1 LNHNV and CDR2 YYDKDF (reference sequence). CDR3 coding DNA: TGTGCCACCAGCAGAGATCGTAGGGGGCGGACCTCCTACGAGCAGTACTTC. Translation gives CATSRDRRGRTSYEQYF.